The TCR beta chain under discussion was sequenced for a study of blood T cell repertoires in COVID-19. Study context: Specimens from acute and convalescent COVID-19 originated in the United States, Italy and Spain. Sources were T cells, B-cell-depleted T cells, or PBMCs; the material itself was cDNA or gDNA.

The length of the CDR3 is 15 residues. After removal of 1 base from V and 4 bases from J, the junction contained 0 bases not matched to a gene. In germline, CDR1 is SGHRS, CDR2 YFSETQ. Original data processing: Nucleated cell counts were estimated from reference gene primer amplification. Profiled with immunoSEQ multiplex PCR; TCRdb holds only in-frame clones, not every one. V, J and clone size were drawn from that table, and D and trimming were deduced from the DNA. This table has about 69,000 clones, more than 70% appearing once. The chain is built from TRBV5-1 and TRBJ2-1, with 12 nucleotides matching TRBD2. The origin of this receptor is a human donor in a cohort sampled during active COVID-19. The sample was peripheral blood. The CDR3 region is CASSLTSGGYNEQFF. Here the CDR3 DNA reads TGCGCCAGCAGCTTGACTAGCGGGGGGTACAATGAGCAGTTCTTC.